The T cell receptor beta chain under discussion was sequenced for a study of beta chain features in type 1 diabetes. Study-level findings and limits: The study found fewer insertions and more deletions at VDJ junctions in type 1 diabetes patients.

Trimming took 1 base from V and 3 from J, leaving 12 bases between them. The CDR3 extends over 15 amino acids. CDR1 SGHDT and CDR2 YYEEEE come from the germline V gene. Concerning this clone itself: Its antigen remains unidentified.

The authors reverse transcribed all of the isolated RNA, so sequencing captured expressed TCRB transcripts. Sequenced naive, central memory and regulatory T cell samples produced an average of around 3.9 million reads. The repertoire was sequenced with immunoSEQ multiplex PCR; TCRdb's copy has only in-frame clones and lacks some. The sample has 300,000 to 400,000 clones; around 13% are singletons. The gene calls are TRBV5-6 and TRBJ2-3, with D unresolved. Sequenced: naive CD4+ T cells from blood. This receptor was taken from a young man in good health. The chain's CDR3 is CASSLIRFGTDTQYF. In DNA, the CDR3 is TGTGCCAGCAGCTTGATCCGTTTCGGGACAGATACGCAGTATTTT.